This passage covers 20 T cell receptor beta chains from one sample sequenced in a study of blood T cell repertoires in COVID-19. This table comes from immunoSEQ multiplex PCR, and its TCRdb copy is limited to in-frame clones, with some not included. The sample carries approximately 120,000 clones, about 83% recorded once. Material: peripheral blood. These TCRs come from a man between 60 and 70 years old with acute or convalescent COVID-19.

The chain couples TRBV19 to TRBJ2-5; perhaps TRBD2 as D (5 bases). V was pared by 6 bases and J by 5 bases, with 13 bases between. Germline V gene lookup returns CDR1 LNHDA and CDR2 SQIVND (reference sequence). The CDR3 length is 13 residues. CDR3 in DNA: TGTGCCAGTAGCCAGGACGGGGAGGAGACCCAGTACTTC. Encoded protein: CASSQDGEETQYF.

The rearrangement links TRBV5-1 to TRBJ1-5; D ambiguous. V gave up 0 bases and J gave up 4 bases, with 11 bases separating them. Germline CDR1 is SGHRS and CDR2 is YFSETQ. The CDR3 contains 15 residues. The CDR3 protein is CASSLDAGGNQPQHF. The CDR3 DNA sequence: TGCGCCAGCAGCTTGGATGCAGGTGGGAATCAGCCCCAGCATTTT.

V usage is TRBV28 and J usage is TRBJ1-6, with 9 bases that match TRBD1. Germline CDR1 and CDR2: MDHEN and SYDVKM. The junction had 4 bases not matched to a gene; V was cut back by 6 bases and J by 7 bases. The length of the CDR3 is 14 residues. The CDR3 region has the DNA TGTGCCAGCAGAGGGACAGGGAACAATTCACCCCTCCACTTT. Its translation: CASRGTGNNSPLHF. Variable domain in full (rest from reference TRBV28 and TRBJ1-6): DVKVTQSSRYLVKRTGEKVFLECVQDMDHENMFWYRQDPGLGLRLIYFSYDVKMKEKGDIPEGYSVSREKKERFSLILESASTNQTSMYLCASRGTGNNSPLHFGNGTRLTVT.

The rearrangement links TRBV28 to TRBJ1-6; 8 positions match TRBD1. Germline assignment: CDR1 MDHEN and CDR2 SYDVKM. CDR3 length: 13 amino acids. Trimming at V came to 8 bases and at J to 10 bases, leaving 7 bases not matched to a gene. Here the CDR3 DNA reads TGTGCCAGCGGCGGGACAGGTCAATCACCCCTCCACTTT. This sequence encodes CASGGTGQSPLHF.

In its sample, this clone was seen a few times. The V call is TRBV2, the J call TRBJ2-7, with a tentative D call TRBD2 (5 bases). V shed 2 bases and J shed 1 base, with 12 bases lying between them. This CDR3 region has 15 residues. Germline V gene data show CDR1 as SNHLY and CDR2 as FYNNEI. The CDR3 region is CASSEPRGLSYEQYF. CDR3 bases: TGTGCCAGCAGTGAACCCCGAGGGCTTTCCTACGAGCAGTACTTC.

The chain uses TRBV30 and TRBJ1-2; unclear D gene. The CDR3 extends over 14 amino acids. Deletions cut 1 base from V and 7 bases from J, with 16 bases between. Per the germline V gene, CDR1 is GTSNPN and CDR2 is SVGIG (reference sequence). CDR3 residues: CAWSGELGVAGYTF. CDR3 bases: TGTGCCTGGAGTGGTGAACTGGGCGTTGCTGGCTACACCTTC.

This chain joins TRBV6-5 and TRBJ2-1; 9 nucleotides agree with TRBD1. Trimming took 5 bases from V and 16 from J; bases not matched to a gene: 9. There are 12 residues in the CDR3. Germline CDR1 is MNHEY and CDR2 is SVGAGI. This CDR3 is CASSRPTGGKFF. The CDR3 DNA reads as TGTGCCAGCAGTCGACCGACAGGGGGGAAATTCTTC.

This clone has only one observation. The CDR3 coding sequence is TGCGCCAGCAGCTTGCAGGGGAACTATGGCTACACCTTC. Amino acid sequence: CASSLQGNYGYTF. The chain uses TRBV5-1 and TRBJ1-2; possible D gene TRBD1, 6 bases. Between the trimmed V and J ends, which lost 1 base and 2 bases, there was a span of 6 bases. CDR3 length: 13 residues. Germline V gene lookup returns CDR1 SGHRS and CDR2 YFSETQ.

CDR3 bases: TGCAGTGCTAGTGGGTCGCGGGAGGGGAGGGCAGAGACCCAGTACTTC. Its protein product is CSASGSREGRAETQYF. This chain connects TRBV20-1 to TRBJ2-5; 9 bases line up with TRBD2. Germline lookup yields CDR1 DFQATT and CDR2 SNEGSKA (reference sequence). The V gene end was trimmed by 3 bases and the J gene end by 4 bases; junction bases not matched to a gene: 12. The CDR3 is made up of 16 amino acids.

J is TRBJ2-7 and V is TRBV6-5, with TRBD1 matching over 10 bases. Germline assignment: CDR1 MNHEY and CDR2 SVGAGI. V trimming: 7 bases; J trimming: 2 bases; junction bases outside the gene matches: 2. CDR3 size: 13 residues. The CDR3 here is CASTGTGAYEQYF. The CDR3 region has the DNA TGTGCCAGCACCGGGACAGGGGCCTACGAGCAGTACTTC.

The chain combines TRBV28 with TRBJ2-6; D gene ambiguous. V lost 2 bases, J lost 2 bases, and 7 bases lay in between. This CDR3 comprises 15 residues. Germline CDR1 and CDR2: MDHEN and SYDVKM. The CDR3 coding sequence is TGTGCCAGCAGTTTAACAGACGCTGGGGCCAACGTCCTGACTTTC. Its translation: CASSLTDAGANVLTF.

V gene TRBV21-1 combines with J gene TRBJ1-6; the DNA was not compared with TRBD1, the D call given in the table. TRBV21-1 is designated a pseudogene. This CDR3 contains 16 residues. Here the CDR3 reads CASSKGGQGGNSPLHF. The CDR3 nucleotides are TGTGCCAGCAGCAAAGGGGGACAGGGCGGTAATTCACCCCTCCACTTT.

This clone occurred once. This chain joins TRBV30 and TRBJ1-5; D perhaps matches TRBD1 (6 bases). The length of the CDR3 is 13 residues. The V end lost 4 bases, the J end lost 1 base, and 8 bases lay between the germline ends. CDR1 GTSNPN and CDR2 SVGIG come from the germline V gene (reference sequence). The CDR3, as DNA: TGTGCCTGGACCGGACAGAGCAATCAGCCCCAGCATTTT. Its protein product is CAWTGQSNQPQHF.

This clone showed up just once. The chain is built from TRBV19 and TRBJ1-4; D not resolved. V was clipped by 7 bases and J by 8 bases, with 17 bases between them. This CDR3 has 14 residues. Germline assignment: CDR1 LNHDA and CDR2 SQIVND (reference sequence). In nucleotides, the CDR3 is TGTGCCAGTAAATTAAGAGGGTTCGTCGAAAAACTGTTTTTT. Translation: CASKLRGFVEKLFF.

This clone was counted a few times. The chain uses TRBV11-2 and TRBJ2-1; tentative D call: TRBD2 (6 bases). The V gene's germline CDR1 is SGHAT and CDR2 FQNNGV. The CDR3 has 14 residues. Trimming removed 5 bases from V and 10 bases from J, with 18 bases in between. The CDR3 nucleotides read TGTGCCAGCAGCCCGCAGCCGGGAGCTGGGGAGCAGTTCTTC. Translating it yields CASSPQPGAGEQFF.

The rearrangement joins TRBV2 to TRBJ1-6, with 7 nucleotides matching TRBD1. With 5 bases clipped from V and 7 bases from J, the junction kept 8 bases outside the gene matches. This CDR3 has 15 residues. The germline V gene encodes CDR1 SNHLY and CDR2 FYNNEI. CDR3 residues: CASSPYRGENSPLHF. The CDR3 DNA follows: TGTGCCAGCAGTCCGTACAGGGGTGAGAATTCACCCCTCCACTTT.

The chain has TRBV18 and TRBJ2-1; 13 bases align to TRBD2. Looked up from germline, CDR1 is KGHSH and CDR2 is LQKENI. The V segment lost 4 bases and the J segment 1 base; nucleotides outside the gene matches: 4. CDR3 length equals 17 residues. The CDR3 loop reads CASSRTSGSGSYNEQFF. The CDR3 region has the DNA TGTGCCAGCTCACGGACTAGCGGGAGTGGGTCCTACAATGAGCAGTTCTTC.

The chain carries TRBV6-5 and TRBJ1-2, with D perhaps TRBD1 (6 bases). Trimming took off 5 bases at V and 7 bases at J, with 17 bases between the two ends. Germline loops: CDR1 MNHEY, CDR2 SVGAGI. The length of the CDR3 is 14 residues. CDR3 amino acids: CASSKQGSQPGYTF. DNA of the CDR3: TGTGCCAGCAGTAAACAGGGCTCCCAGCCTGGCTACACCTTC.

V is TRBV5-1 and J is TRBJ2-1; 9 nucleotides match TRBD2. The V gene's germline CDR1 is SGHRS and CDR2 YFSETQ. J lost 2 bases, V lost 6 bases, and 9 bases had no gene match. CDR3 length: 16 residues. In DNA, the CDR3 is TGCGCCAGCACTTTCGGGAGGACTAGCGCCTACAATGAGCAGTTCTTC. Its protein product is CASTFGRTSAYNEQFF.

The rearrangement uses TRBV18 and TRBJ1-2; the match to TRBD1 covers 9 bases. This CDR3 contains 16 residues. Germline V gene sequence: CDR1 KGHSH, CDR2 LQKENI. The ends lost 0 bases at V and 7 bases at J; junction bases unmatched: 9. In nucleotides, the CDR3 is TGTGCCAGCTCACCACCCCAAGACACGACAGGGGGTGGCTACACCTTC. Translation: CASSPPQDTTGGGYTF.